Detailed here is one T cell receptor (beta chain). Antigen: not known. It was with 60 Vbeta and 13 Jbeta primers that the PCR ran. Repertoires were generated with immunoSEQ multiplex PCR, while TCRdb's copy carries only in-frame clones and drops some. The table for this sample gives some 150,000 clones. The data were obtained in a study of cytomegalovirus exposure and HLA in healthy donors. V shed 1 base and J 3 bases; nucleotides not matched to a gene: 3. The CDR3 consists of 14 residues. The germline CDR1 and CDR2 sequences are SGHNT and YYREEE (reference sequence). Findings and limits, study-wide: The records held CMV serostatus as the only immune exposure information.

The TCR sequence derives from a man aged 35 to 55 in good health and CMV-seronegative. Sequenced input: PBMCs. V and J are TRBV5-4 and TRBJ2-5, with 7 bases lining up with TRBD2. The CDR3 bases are TGTGCCAGCAGCTTGAGTGCGGGGGAAGAGACCCAGTACTTC. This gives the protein CASSLSAGEETQYF.